This is a list of T cell receptor beta chains from one sample in a study of blood T cell repertoires in COVID-19. The data were produced by immunoSEQ multiplex PCR, yet TCRdb's version contains in-frame clones alone and is incomplete. The table lists around 210,000 clones, 70% to 85% of them singletons. Sequenced sample: peripheral blood. Every receptor here comes from a human donor in a cohort sampled during active COVID-19. Both conserved end residues are part of each CDR3. The D gene is left open where the match is weak. Clone sizes are given selectively: once, few, many, or a class where the clone is expanded.

J gene	D gene	V gene	clone size	CDR3 protein	CDR3 DNA
TRBJ2-5	-	TRBV27	few	CASSSYQETQYF	TGTGCCAGCAGTTCCTACCAAGAGACCCAGTACTTC
TRBJ1-1	-	TRBV29-1	-	CSVDPGNTEAFF	TGCAGCGTTGATCCAGGAAACACTGAAGCTTTCTTT
TRBJ2-7	-	TRBV10-2	once	CASDHGSSYEQYF	TGCGCCAGCGACCACGGGAGCTCCTACGAGCAGTACTTC
TRBJ2-5	-	TRBV9	-	CASSASVSGTQYF	TGTGCCAGCAGCGCCTCCGTTTCAGGGACCCAGTACTTC
TRBJ2-1	-	TRBV6-5	-	CASRPLGHPEEFF	TGTGCCAGCAGACCCCTCGGACATCCTGAGGAGTTCTTC
TRBJ1-3	-	TRBV5-1	-	CASSPSAGISGNTIYF	TGCGCCAGCAGCCCCAGCGCGGGGATCAGTGGAAACACCATATATTTT
TRBJ2-1	TRBD1	TRBV7-9	-	CASSLVTGARTSSYNEQFF	TGTGCCAGCAGCTTAGTGACAGGGGCTAGGACCAGCTCCTACAATGAGCAGTTCTTC
TRBJ2-5	TRBD1	TRBV7-6	-	CASSLGTGRQETQYF	TGTGCCAGCAGCTTAGGGACAGGGCGGCAAGAGACCCAGTACTTC
TRBJ2-7	-	TRBV28	-	CASSSSGQYPTYEQYF	TGTGCCAGCAGTTCCTCCGGACAGTATCCTACCTACGAGCAGTACTTC
TRBJ2-1	-	TRBV27	-	CASSQTGPSYNEQFF	TGTGCCAGCAGCCAAACAGGGCCTTCCTACAATGAGCAGTTCTTC
TRBJ2-7	TRBD1	TRBV5-1	-	CASSSGQGVREQYF	TGCGCCAGCAGCTCGGGACAGGGTGTGAGGGAGCAGTACTTC
TRBJ2-2	TRBD2	TRBV5-1	once	CASSLGAGTSVNTGELFF	TGCGCCAGCAGCTTGGGGGCCGGGACTAGCGTTAACACCGGGGAGCTGTTTTTT
TRBJ2-3	-	TRBV21-1	-	CASSKVRFSQGCTDTQYF	TGTGCCAGCAGCAAAGTCAGGTTCTCTCAGGGATGCACAGATACGCAGTATTTT
TRBJ2-5	-	TRBV25-1	-	CASSPFRTVQETQYF	TGTGCCAGCAGTCCATTTCGGACAGTACAAGAGACCCAGTACTTC
TRBJ1-5	-	TRBV6-7	-	CASSYYVRPYSNQPQHF	TGTGCCAGCAGTTACTACGTGCGTCCCTATAGCAATCAGCCCCAGCATTTT
TRBJ2-3	TRBD2	TRBV19	-	CASSIAGGLGDTQYF	TGTGCCAGTAGTATAGCGGGAGGTCTGGGAGATACGCAGTATTTT
TRBJ2-1	TRBD1	TRBV9	few	CASSPFSTGGMSDEQFF	TGTGCCAGCAGCCCGTTTTCGACAGGGGGCATGAGCGATGAGCAGTTCTTC
TRBJ2-5	TRBD2	TRBV19	few	CASSNEAGVHLRETQYF	TGTGCCAGTAGTAATGAGGCGGGAGTCCACCTGAGGGAGACCCAGTACTTC
TRBJ1-1	-	TRBV4-1	-	CASSQATGFQNTEAFF	TGCGCCAGCAGCCAAGCGACAGGATTCCAGAACACTGAAGCTTTCTTT
TRBJ1-4	-	TRBV25-1	-	CASSEAGVSNEKLFF	TGTGCCAGCAGTGAGGCCGGGGTCTCTAATGAAAAACTGTTTTTT
TRBJ2-7	TRBD2	TRBV11-2	-	CASSLGRASGDLAEQYF	TGTGCCAGCAGCTTAGGGCGGGCTAGCGGGGACCTAGCCGAGCAGTACTTC
TRBJ2-4	-	TRBV27	-	CASSLTGTIQYF	TGTGCCAGCAGTTTGACAGGAACCATTCAGTACTTC
TRBJ2-1	TRBD2	TRBV5-1	-	CASSFLSSGGGGREQFF	TGCGCCAGCAGCTTCTTATCTAGCGGGGGCGGCGGGCGTGAGCAGTTCTTC
TRBJ2-7	-	TRBV28	-	CASTPSSVGRELYEQYF	TGTGCCAGCACCCCTTCCTCTGTCGGGAGAGAATTGTACGAGCAGTACTTC
TRBJ2-1	-	TRBV9	once	CASSVLDSSPRLYNEQFF	TGTGCCAGCAGCGTACTGGATAGCTCCCCCCGTCTCTACAATGAGCAGTTCTTC
TRBJ2-1	TRBD2	TRBV27	-	CASSLRTSGYNEQFF	TGTGCCAGCAGTTTAAGGACTAGCGGTTACAATGAGCAGTTCTTC
TRBJ2-3	-	TRBV5-4	-	CASSKTVGAQGTDTQYF	TGTGCCAGCAGCAAGACGGTAGGGGCCCAGGGCACAGATACGCAGTATTTT
TRBJ2-5	-	TRBV19	-	CASSTSPGQETQYF	TGTGCCAGTAGCACTTCCCCCGGCCAAGAGACCCAGTACTTC
TRBJ1-1	TRBD1	TRBV28	-	CASFSGGRGTEAFF	TGTGCCAGCTTTTCAGGGGGCCGAGGCACTGAAGCTTTCTTT
TRBJ2-1	-	TRBV4-2	-	CASSPRTDHEQFF	TGTGCCAGCAGCCCGCGGACAGATCATGAGCAGTTCTTC
TRBJ2-7	-	TRBV28	-	CASSPIQGSEQYF	TGTGCCAGCAGTCCGATACAGGGATCCGAGCAGTACTTC
TRBJ2-7	-	TRBV11-3	-	CASSLDRSGYEQYF	TGTGCCAGCAGCCTCGACAGGTCAGGGTACGAGCAGTACTTC
TRBJ2-7	-	TRBV6-5	-	CASSTDISYEQYF	TGTGCCAGCAGCACAGACATTTCCTACGAGCAGTACTTC